This T cell receptor beta chain was sequenced in a study of cytomegalovirus exposure and HLA in healthy donors. This clone was picked up a small number of times. Its antigen is unknown. Researchers ran the PCR with 60 Vbeta and 13 Jbeta primers. The assay was immunoSEQ multiplex PCR, and TCRdb's table has in-frame clones only and misses some. The data contain about 200,000 clones, 79% of them seen just once; the ten biggest clones take up 1.5% to 2%. Study-wide results and limits: What a later analysis showed was that several of the most significant clusters appeared linked to common viral pathogens. HLA restriction was apparent for most CMV-associated TCR beta chains in a later analysis. Reportedly, TCR beta sequences accurately predicted HLA-A and HLA-B alleles in most subjects.

The CDR3 loop spans 14 amino acids. Germline lookup yields CDR1 MNHNS and CDR2 SASEGT. Losses at the gene ends were 10 bases for V and 2 bases for J; bases not matched to a gene: 9. The origin of this receptor is a man in his fifties in good health and CMV-seronegative. The specimen sequenced was PBMCs. V and J are TRBV6-1 and TRBJ2-3, with 7 bases fitting TRBD1. The CDR3 DNA follows: TGTGCCACTGAACAGGGGCCTTACACAGATACGCAGTATTTT. As protein: CATEQGPYTDTQYF.